This TCR beta chain is drawn from a study of shared clonotypes between healthy human individuals. Worth noting for this clone: Its specificity is not known.

Produced via immunoSEQ multiplex PCR; TCRdb's table is partial and in-frame only. The sample lists about 1 million clones, 60% to 80% occurring once. Study observations and caveats: It was observed that approximately 5% of naive CD4 clonotypes were shared across a handful of donors.

Germline loops: CDR1 SGHDT, CDR2 YYEEEE. V shed 3 bases, J shed 9 bases, and the junction held 11 bases outside the gene matches. The CDR3 contains 14 residues. The TCR was taken from a man aged 18 to 30 in good health. The gene calls are TRBV5-6 and TRBJ2-7; 8 nucleotides match TRBD1. The sequencing input was memory CD4+ T cells sorted from blood. Subset denoted: CD45RA-negative fraction. The CDR3, as DNA: TGTGCCAGCAGCTCTTCCAGGACAGGGACCGCGCAGTACTTC. This codes for CASSSSRTGTAQYF.